Here is one T cell receptor (beta chain) with its context. Trimming removed 5 bases from V and 0 bases from J, with 10 bases in between. CDR3 length: 15 amino acids. The germline V gene encodes CDR1 LGHNA and CDR2 YNFKEQ. TCRdb's copy holds only in-frame clones and misses some; the assay was immunoSEQ multiplex PCR. In the table there are some 400,000 clones, nearly 90% of which are singletons. This sample stems from a study of blood T cell repertoires in COVID-19. The sample taken for sequencing was peripheral blood. The chain joins TRBV4-2 to TRBJ2-2, with D uncertain. The clonotype comes from a man between 18 and 35 years old with active or convalescent COVID-19. The CDR3 sequence is CASSVGSPNTGELFF. The DNA of the CDR3 is TGTGCCAGCAGCGTAGGTAGCCCGAACACCGGGGAGCTGTTTTTT.